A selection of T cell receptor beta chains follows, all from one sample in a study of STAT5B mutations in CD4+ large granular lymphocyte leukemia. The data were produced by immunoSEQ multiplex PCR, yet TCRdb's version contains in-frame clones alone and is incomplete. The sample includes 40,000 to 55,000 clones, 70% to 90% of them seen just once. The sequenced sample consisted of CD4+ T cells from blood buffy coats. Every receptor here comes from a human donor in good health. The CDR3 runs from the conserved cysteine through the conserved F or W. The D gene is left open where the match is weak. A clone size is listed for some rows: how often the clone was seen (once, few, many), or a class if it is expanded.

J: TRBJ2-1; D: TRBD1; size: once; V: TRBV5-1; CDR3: CASSFGTGPSYNEQFF; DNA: TGCGCCAGCAGCTTCGGGACAGGGCCCTCCTACAATGAGCAGTTCTTC
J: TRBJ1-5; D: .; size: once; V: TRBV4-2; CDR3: CASSQDRASYSNQPQHF; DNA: TGTGCCAGCAGCCAAGATCGCGCAAGTTATAGCAATCAGCCCCAGCATTTT
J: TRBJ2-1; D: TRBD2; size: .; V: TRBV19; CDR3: CASSSWTSGRDRDNEQFF; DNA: TGTGCCAGTAGTTCTTGGACTAGCGGGAGGGATCGCGACAATGAGCAGTTCTTC
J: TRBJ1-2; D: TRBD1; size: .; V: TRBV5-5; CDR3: CASSLSAGTALNYGYTF; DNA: TGTGCCAGCAGCCTTTCGGCCGGGACAGCCCTTAACTATGGCTACACCTTC
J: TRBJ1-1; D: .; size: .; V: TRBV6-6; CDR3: CASSYSMGTMNTEAFF; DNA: TGTGCCAGCAGTTACTCGATGGGGACCATGAACACTGAAGCTTTCTTT
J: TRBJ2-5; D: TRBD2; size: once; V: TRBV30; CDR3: CAWSVSLAGGGRTQYF; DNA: TGTGCCTGGAGTGTATCCCTAGCGGGTGGGGGTCGGACCCAGTACTTC
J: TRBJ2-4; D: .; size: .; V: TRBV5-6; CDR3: CASSFGYGSGTAKNIQYF; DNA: TGTGCCAGCAGCTTTGGGTATGGGTCAGGAACAGCCAAAAACATTCAGTACTTC
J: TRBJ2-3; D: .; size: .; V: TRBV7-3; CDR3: CASSLPADETQYF; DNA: TGTGCCAGCAGCTTACCAGCAGACGAAACGCAGTATTTT
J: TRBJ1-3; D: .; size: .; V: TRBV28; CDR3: CASRLFGSTGNTIYF; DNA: TGTGCCAGCAGATTATTCGGGTCAACTGGAAACACCATATATTTT
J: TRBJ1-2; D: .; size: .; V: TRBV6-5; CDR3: CASSAGAFYGYTF; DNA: TGTGCCAGCTCCGCCGGGGCTTTTTATGGCTACACCTTC
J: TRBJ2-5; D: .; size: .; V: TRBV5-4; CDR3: CASSPAGAGMGETQYF; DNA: TGTGCCAGCAGCCCCGCTGGGGCGGGAATGGGGGAGACCCAGTACTTC
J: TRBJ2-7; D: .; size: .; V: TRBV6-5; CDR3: CASRGTAAREQYF; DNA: TGTGCCAGCAGGGGGACCGCGGCGCGCGAGCAGTACTTC
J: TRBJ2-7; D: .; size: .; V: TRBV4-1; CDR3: CASRTTASSYEQYF; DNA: TGCGCCAGCAGGACGACCGCGAGCTCCTACGAGCAGTACTTC
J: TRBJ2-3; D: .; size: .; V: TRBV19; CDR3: CASSIGQFRTSTDTQYF; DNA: TGTGCCAGTAGTATAGGACAGTTTCGAACTAGCACAGATACGCAGTATTTT
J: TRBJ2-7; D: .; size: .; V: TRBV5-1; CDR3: CASSPGTTYEQYF; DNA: TGCGCCAGCAGCCCCGGGACAACCTACGAGCAGTACTTC
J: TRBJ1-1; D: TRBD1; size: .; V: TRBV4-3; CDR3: CASSQMGQGGTEAFF; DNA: TGCGCCAGCAGCCAGATGGGACAGGGGGGCACTGAAGCTTTCTTT
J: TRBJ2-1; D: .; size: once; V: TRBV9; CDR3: CASSSQIGFEVNEQFF; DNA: TGTGCCAGCAGCTCTCAAATCGGCTTTGAGGTCAATGAGCAGTTCTTC
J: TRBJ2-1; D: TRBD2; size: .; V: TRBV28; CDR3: CASSLQGTSGSNEQFF; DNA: TGTGCCAGCAGTTTACAAGGGACTAGCGGGAGTAATGAGCAGTTCTTC
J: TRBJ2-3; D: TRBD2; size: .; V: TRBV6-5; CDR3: CASSYAGGSTDTQYF; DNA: TGTGCCAGCAGTTACGCGGGAGGTTCCACAGATACGCAGTATTTT
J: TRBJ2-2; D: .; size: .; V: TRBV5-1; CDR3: CASSSQLQGPGELFF; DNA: TGCGCCAGCAGTTCTCAACTTCAGGGACCCGGGGAGCTGTTTTTT
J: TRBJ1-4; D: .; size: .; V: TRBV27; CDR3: CASSGVATNEKLFF; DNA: TGTGCCAGCAGTGGCGTGGCAACTAATGAAAAACTGTTTTTT
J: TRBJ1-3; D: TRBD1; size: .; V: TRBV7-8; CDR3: CASSFRPGQFSGNTIYF; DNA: TGTGCCAGCAGCTTCAGACCGGGACAGTTCTCTGGAAACACCATATATTTT
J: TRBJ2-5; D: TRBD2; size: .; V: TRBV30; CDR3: CAWSPGLAGGPQYF; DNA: TGTGCCTGGAGTCCCGGGCTAGCGGGAGGGCCCCAGTACTTC
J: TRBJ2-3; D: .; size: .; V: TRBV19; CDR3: CDKKTDTQYF; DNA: TGTGACAAGAAGACAGATACGCAGTATTTT
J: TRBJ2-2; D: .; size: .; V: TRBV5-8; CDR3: CASSFWGYTGELFF; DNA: TGTGCCAGCAGTTTTTGGGGCTACACCGGGGAGCTGTTTTTT
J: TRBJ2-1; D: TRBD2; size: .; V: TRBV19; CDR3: CASSIRSGRYNEQFF; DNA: TGTGCCAGTAGTATACGGAGCGGGAGATACAATGAGCAGTTCTTC
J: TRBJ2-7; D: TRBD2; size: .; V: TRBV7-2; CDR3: CASSLDGAGVGYEQYF; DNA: TGTGCCAGCAGCTTAGATGGGGCGGGAGTAGGCTACGAGCAGTACTTC
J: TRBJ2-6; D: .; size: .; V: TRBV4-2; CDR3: CASSQAPGLTGANVLTF; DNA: TGTGCCAGCAGCCAAGCCCCCGGGCTAACTGGGGCCAACGTCCTGACTTTC
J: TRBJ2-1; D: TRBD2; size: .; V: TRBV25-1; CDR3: CASSDFRSGSSYNEQFF; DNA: TGTGCCAGCAGTGATTTCAGGAGCGGGAGCTCCTACAATGAGCAGTTCTTC
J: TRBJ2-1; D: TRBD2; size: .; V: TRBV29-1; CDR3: CSVEGPSGSRNEQFF; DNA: TGCAGCGTTGAAGGGCCTAGCGGGAGTCGAAATGAGCAGTTCTTC
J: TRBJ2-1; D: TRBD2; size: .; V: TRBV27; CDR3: CASSGLAGTQGHNEQFF; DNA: TGTGCCAGCAGCGGCCTAGCGGGAACCCAGGGGCACAATGAGCAGTTCTTC
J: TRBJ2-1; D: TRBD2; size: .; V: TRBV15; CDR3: CATSRSGTKNNEQFF; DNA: TGTGCCACCAGCAGAAGTGGGACTAAAAACAATGAGCAGTTCTTC
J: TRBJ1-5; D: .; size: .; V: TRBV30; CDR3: CAWSVEGNQPQHF; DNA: TGTGCCTGGAGTGTGGAGGGGAATCAGCCCCAGCATTTT
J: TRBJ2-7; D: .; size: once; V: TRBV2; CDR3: CASSEVAENYEQYF; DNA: TGTGCCAGCAGTGAAGTAGCGGAGAACTACGAGCAGTACTTC
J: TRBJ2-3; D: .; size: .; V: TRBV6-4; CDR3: CASSDSLRTYTDTQYF; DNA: TGTGCCAGCAGTGACTCTTTGCGGACGTACACAGATACGCAGTATTTT
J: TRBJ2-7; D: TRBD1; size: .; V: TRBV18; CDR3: CASDNGTAYEQYF; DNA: TGTGCCAGCGATAACGGGACAGCCTACGAGCAGTACTTC
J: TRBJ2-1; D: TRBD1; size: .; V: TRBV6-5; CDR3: CASSYNPTGGNNEQFF; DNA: TGTGCCAGCAGTTATAACCCCACAGGGGGAAACAATGAGCAGTTCTTC
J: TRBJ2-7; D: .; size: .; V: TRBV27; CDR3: CASSLSGTSPSLRYEQYF; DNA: TGTGCCAGCAGTTTATCGGGAACTAGCCCGTCTTTACGGTACGAGCAGTACTTC
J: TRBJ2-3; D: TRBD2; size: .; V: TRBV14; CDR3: CASSQVKGRANARDTQYF; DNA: TGTGCCAGCAGCCAAGTAAAGGGGAGGGCCAATGCACGGGATACGCAGTATTTT
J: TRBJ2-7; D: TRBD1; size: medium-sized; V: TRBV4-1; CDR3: CASSRGTGGRDEQYF; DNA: TGCGCCAGCAGCCGAGGGACAGGGGGCAGAGACGAGCAGTACTTC
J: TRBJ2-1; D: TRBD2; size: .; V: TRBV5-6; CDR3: CASSSGTSPHNEQFF; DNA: TGTGCCAGCAGCTCCGGGACTAGCCCCCACAATGAGCAGTTCTTC
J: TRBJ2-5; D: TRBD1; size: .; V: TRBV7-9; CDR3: CASTYRGQVQGETQYF; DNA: TGTGCCAGCACCTATCGGGGACAGGTCCAAGGGGAGACCCAGTACTTC
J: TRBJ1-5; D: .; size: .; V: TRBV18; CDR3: CASSPNPQFSPQHF; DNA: TGTGCCAGCTCTCCTAACCCCCAATTCAGTCCCCAGCATTTT
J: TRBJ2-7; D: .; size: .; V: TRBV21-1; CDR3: CASSKDYEQYF; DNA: TGTGCCAGCAGCAAAGATTACGAGCAGTACTTC
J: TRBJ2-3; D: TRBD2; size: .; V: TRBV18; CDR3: CASSPIPTSTSPDTQYF; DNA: TGTGCCAGCTCACCGATCCCGACTAGCACGTCTCCAGATACGCAGTATTTT
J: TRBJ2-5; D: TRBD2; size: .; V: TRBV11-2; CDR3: CASSRGLAGGETQYF; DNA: TGTGCCAGCAGCCGGGGACTAGCGGGAGGAGAGACCCAGTACTTC
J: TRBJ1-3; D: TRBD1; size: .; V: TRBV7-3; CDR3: CASSFDRGSGNTIYF; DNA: TGTGCCAGCAGCTTTGACAGGGGCTCTGGAAACACCATATATTTT
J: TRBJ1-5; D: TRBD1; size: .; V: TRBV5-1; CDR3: CASSLGQGAQPQHF; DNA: TGCGCCAGCAGCTTGGGACAGGGGGCTCAGCCCCAGCATTTT
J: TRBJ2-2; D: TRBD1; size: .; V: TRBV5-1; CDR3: CASSLGQVNSGELFF; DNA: TGCGCCAGCAGCCTCGGACAGGTAAACTCCGGGGAGCTGTTTTTT
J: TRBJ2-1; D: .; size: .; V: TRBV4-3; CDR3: CASSQDRANEQFF; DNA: TGCGCCAGCAGCCAAGATCGGGCGAATGAGCAGTTCTTC
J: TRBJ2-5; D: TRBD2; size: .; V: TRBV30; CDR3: CALKAGSHKETQYF; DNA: TGTGCCTTAAAAGCGGGATCCCACAAAGAGACCCAGTACTTC
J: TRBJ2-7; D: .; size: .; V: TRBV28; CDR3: CASSPTAPYEQYF; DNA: TGTGCCAGCAGTCCGACAGCCCCCTACGAGCAGTACTTC
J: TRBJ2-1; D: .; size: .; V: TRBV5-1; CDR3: CASSFDSYEQFF; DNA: TGCGCCAGCAGCTTCGACAGCTATGAGCAGTTCTTC
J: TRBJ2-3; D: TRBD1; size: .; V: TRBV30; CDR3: CAWSVRTGGVSDTQYF; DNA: TGTGCCTGGAGTGTTCGGACAGGGGGCGTGAGTGATACGCAGTATTTT
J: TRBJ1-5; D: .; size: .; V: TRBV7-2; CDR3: CASSLRDTRSNQPQHF; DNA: TGTGCCAGCAGCCTACGGGACACGAGGAGCAATCAGCCCCAGCATTTT